These 21 T cell receptor beta chains originate from one sample sequenced in a study of cytomegalovirus exposure and HLA in healthy donors. The study ran its PCR with 60 Vbeta and 13 Jbeta primers. Some clones are missing from TCRdb's copy, which holds only in-frame ones; the method was immunoSEQ multiplex PCR. The sample has about 160,000 clones, roughly 80% seen once. The source material was PBMCs. The source of these receptors is a girl aged 10-17 years in good health and CMV-seropositive.

The V gene is TRBV27, the J gene TRBJ2-3, with TRBD1 as a possible D gene (8 bases). Germline lookup yields CDR1 MNHEY and CDR2 SMNVEV (reference sequence). This CDR3 spans 16 amino acids. The ends were cut back, 5 bases at V and 4 bases at J, with 19 bases in the middle. The CDR3: CASSHWTGRGSDTQYF. The CDR3 nucleotides read TGTGCCAGCAGTCACTGGACAGGGAGGGGTTCAGATACGCAGTATTTT.

V and J are TRBV28 and TRBJ2-1, with D tentatively TRBD1 (6 bases). This CDR3 is built from 17 residues. The germline CDR1 and CDR2 sequences are MDHEN and SYDVKM. V dropped 6 bases and J dropped 4 bases, with 22 bases sitting between them. The CDR3 DNA sequence: TGTGCCAGCAGCGCTCGAGGGTTTAGGGGGATGTACAATGAGCAGTTCTTC. This encodes CASSARGFRGMYNEQFF.

The rearrangement uses TRBV9 and TRBJ2-6; D is unresolved. With 0 bases removed from V and 4 bases from J, the gap between germline ends came to 5 bases. In germline, CDR1 is SGDLS, CDR2 YYNGEE. CDR3 length equals 14 residues. The CDR3 DNA reads TGTGCCAGCAGCGTAGACTCCGGGGCCAACGTCCTGACTTTC. This codes for CASSVDSGANVLTF.

The gene calls are TRBV2 and TRBJ2-2, with 8 bases that match TRBD1. The V and J ends lost 8 bases and 4 bases, in that order; junction bases with no gene match: 9. CDR1 is SNHLY, CDR2 FYNNEI, per germline. The CDR3 spans 15 residues. The DNA for the CDR3 is TGTGCCAGCGTGTCCGGACAGGGTCGCACCGGGGAGCTGTTTTTT. Protein product: CASVSGQGRTGELFF.

With regard to this clone: The same CDR3 is also encoded by other DNA sequences in this sample. V gene TRBV5-4 combines with J gene TRBJ2-3; D perhaps matches TRBD1 (5 bases). The V and J ends lost 4 bases and 0 bases respectively, with 9 bases between them. The CDR3 loop spans 14 amino acids. Germline V gene data show CDR1 as SGHNT and CDR2 as YYREEE (reference sequence). The CDR3 region has the DNA TGTGCCAGCAGCCAGGGCGCTAGCACAGATACGCAGTATTTT. This translates into CASSQGASTDTQYF.

This clone was seen a single time. The chain combines TRBV5-4 with TRBJ2-5; tentative D call: TRBD1 (6 bases). Germline CDR1 and CDR2: SGHNT and YYREEE (reference sequence). With 4 bases removed from V and 5 bases from J, the gap between germline ends came to 24 bases. The CDR3 extends over 17 amino acids. CDR3 in DNA: TGTGCCAGCAGCCGCTATCAGGGGATCGCCGGGGTCGAGACCCAGTACTTC. It is translated as CASSRYQGIAGVETQYF.

Turning to this clone: Its ends do not fully match the called genes, so a read error is possible. The sample carries other DNA sequences with the same CDR3. This chain connects TRBV19 to TRBJ1-2, with D possibly TRBD1 on 5 matching bases. The germline gives CDR1 LNHDA, CDR2 SQIVND (reference sequence). There are 13 residues in the CDR3. The CDR3 region is CASAGTPSYGYTF. The CDR3, as DNA: TGTGCCAGTGCGGGGACGCCCTCCTATGGCTACACTTTC.

This rearrangement joins TRBV15 to TRBJ1-5; no definite D call. The germline CDR1 and CDR2 sequences are LNHNV and YYDKDF (reference sequence). V shed 5 bases and J shed 6 bases, with 8 bases lying between them. The CDR3 is 12 amino acids. This chain's CDR3 is CATSGPGQPQHF. CDR3 DNA: TGTGCCACCAGCGGCCCGGGTCAGCCCCAGCATTTT.

CDR3 bases: TGTGCCAGCAGTCCATGGGACAACTCCTACGAGCAGTACTTC. This sequence encodes CASSPWDNSYEQYF. This chain joins TRBV28 and TRBJ2-7; possible D gene TRBD1, 6 bases. CDR1 and CDR2 (germline): MDHEN, SYDVKM. Trimming removed 5 bases from V and 0 bases from J, with 11 bases in between. The CDR3 length is 14 residues.

V gene TRBV6-6 combines with J gene TRBJ1-4; 8 nucleotides align to TRBD1. The CDR3 is 16 residues long. J was trimmed by 0 bases and V by 2 bases; bases with no gene match: 2. Germline CDR1 and CDR2: MNHNY and SVGAGI (reference sequence). The CDR3 protein is CASSYGTGATNEKLFF. The DNA of the CDR3 is TGTGCCAGCAGTTACGGGACAGGAGCAACTAATGAAAAACTGTTTTTT.

The chain recombines TRBV7-8 with TRBJ1-1; D ambiguous. The V gene's germline CDR1 is SGHVS and CDR2 FQNEAQ. Deletions cut 1 base from V and 6 bases from J, with 6 bases between. The CDR3 has 12 residues. CDR3 sequence: CASSLVLAEAFF. CDR3 bases: TGTGCCAGCAGCTTAGTTTTAGCTGAAGCTTTCTTT.

The V gene is TRBV5-8, the J gene TRBJ1-1; D is unclear. V was clipped by 0 bases and J by 7 bases, with 16 bases between them. CDR1 is SGHTS and CDR2 is YDEGEE in the germline V gene. The CDR3 is made up of 15 amino acids. The CDR3 spells CASSLAGSLTGEAFF. The CDR3 DNA is TGTGCCAGCAGCTTGGCCGGGAGCCTAACTGGTGAAGCTTTCTTT.

The V call is TRBV7-3, the J call TRBJ2-1; 8 bases agree with TRBD1. The germline V gene has CDR1 SGHTA and CDR2 FQGTGA. This CDR3 is built from 16 residues. V shed 4 bases and J 2 bases; nucleotides not matched to a gene: 7. In DNA form, the CDR3 reads TGTGCCAGCAGCTACGACAGGGGCCCCCCCTACAATGAGCAGTTCTTC. Encoded protein: CASSYDRGPPYNEQFF.

J is TRBJ1-1 and V is TRBV19; 8 bases line up with TRBD1. After removal of 4 bases from V and 1 base from J, the junction contained 8 bases not matched to a gene. The CDR3 is 16 residues long. Germline CDR1 reads LNHDA; CDR2 reads SQIVND (reference sequence). The CDR3 sequence is CASSNGQGRANTEAFF. CDR3 nucleotides: TGTGCCAGTAGTAACGGACAGGGAAGGGCGAACACTGAAGCTTTCTTT.

The chain links TRBV19 to TRBJ1-1; 7 bases match TRBD1. The V and J ends lost 10 bases and 8 bases, in that order; junction bases with no gene match: 16. The germline CDR1 and CDR2 sequences are LNHDA and SQIVND (reference sequence). The CDR3 sequence is 14 residues long. The CDR3 DNA reads as TGTGCCACTAAAAAGACAGGGATAGATTGGGAAGCTTTCTTT. Translated, it gives CATKKTGIDWEAFF.

The genes are TRBV2 and TRBJ1-3, with TRBD1 as a possible D gene (5 bases). This CDR3 contains 14 residues. Germline V gene data show CDR1 as SNHLY and CDR2 as FYNNEI. Trimming stripped 7 bases from V and 4 bases from J, with 14 bases between. The CDR3 reads CASTEGGAGNTIYF. In DNA form, the CDR3 reads TGTGCCAGCACCGAGGGAGGGGCAGGAAACACCATATATTTT.

The CDR3 loop reads CASSAKQRNEQFF. The CDR3 DNA reads as TGTGCCAGCAGCGCCAAGCAACGAAATGAGCAGTTCTTC. The rearrangement joins TRBV9 to TRBJ2-1; D is unresolved. CDR1 SGDLS and CDR2 YYNGEE come from the germline V gene. CDR3 length: 13 residues. V gave up 3 bases and J gave up 7 bases, with 11 bases separating them.

CDR3 in amino acids: CASSLVGENYNEQFF. The CDR3 nucleotides read TGTGCCAGCAGCTTGGTTGGGGAGAACTACAATGAGCAGTTCTTC. The chain couples TRBV5-6 to TRBJ2-1, with a weak D call TRBD2 (5 bases). The CDR3 consists of 15 residues. Germline V lookup: CDR1 SGHDT, CDR2 YYEEEE. The ends were cut back, 0 bases at V and 3 bases at J, with 10 bases in the middle.

The chain carries TRBV29-1 and TRBJ2-1; no clear D. The CDR3 loop spans 14 amino acids. V shed 4 bases and J shed 3 bases, with 13 bases lying between them. The V gene's germline CDR1 is SQVTM and CDR2 ANQGSEA. CDR3 amino acids: CSVVTAQGYNEQFF. The CDR3 nucleotides are TGCAGCGTTGTCACAGCACAAGGCTACAATGAGCAGTTCTTC.

This chain connects TRBV7-2 to TRBJ2-7, with D tentatively TRBD2 (6 bases). Trimming took 4 bases from V and 1 from J, leaving 17 bases between them. The CDR3 sequence is 16 residues long. CDR1 is SGHTA, CDR2 FQGNSA, per germline. CDR3 in DNA: TGTGCCAGCAGCTCGATTCCCGGCCGGGAGTCCTACGAGCAGTACTTC. Amino acids: CASSSIPGRESYEQYF.

The genes are TRBV30 and TRBJ1-1; no definite D call. Per the germline V gene, CDR1 is GTSNPN and CDR2 is SVGIG (reference sequence). The CDR3 extends over 13 amino acids. V dropped 2 bases and J dropped 1 base, with 8 bases sitting between them. The chain's CDR3 is CAWSINWNTEAFF. The DNA of the CDR3 is TGTGCCTGGAGTATTAACTGGAACACTGAAGCTTTCTTT.